Shown below are 25 T cell receptor beta chains from a single sample sequenced in a study of T cell clonotyping in hematopoietic cell transplantation. Here immunoSEQ multiplex PCR was the method, and the copy in TCRdb shows in-frame clones only, minus some. The sample carries under 10,000 clones, about nine tenths recorded once. The sequences come from PBMCs, collected 180 days after allogeneic stem cell transplant. The receptors here all came from a human patient who had an allogeneic stem cell transplant, so the T cells may come from the graft donor. The donor label of this sample is uncertain. Some clones in this sample may be carry-over from other donors' samples.

This clone has more than one count but fewer than ten. The V gene is TRBV18, the J gene TRBJ1-4; 8 positions agree with TRBD1. The CDR3 extends over 15 amino acids. Germline loops: CDR1 KGHSH, CDR2 LQKENI. J gave up 7 bases and V 1 base, and 5 bases lay outside the gene matches. CDR3 protein: CASSPQDRVAEKLFF. The DNA of the CDR3 is TGTGCCAGCTCACCACAGGACAGGGTTGCTGAAAAACTGTTTTTT.

The chain has TRBV7-2 and TRBJ2-3; D may be TRBD2 (5 bases). V was clipped by 4 bases and J by 2 bases, with 19 bases between them. Looked up from germline, CDR1 is SGHTA and CDR2 is FQGNSA. This CDR3 region has 17 residues. The CDR3 nucleotides are TGTGCCAGCAGCTCCAAGGACGGGGAGCGCCCCACAGATACGCAGTATTTT. Encoded protein: CASSSKDGERPTDTQYF. Variable domain in full (rest from reference TRBV7-2 and TRBJ2-3): GAGVSQSPSNKVTEKGKDVELRCDPISGHTALYWYRQSLGQGLEFLIYFQGNSAPDKSGLPSDRFSAERTGGSVSTLTIQRTQQEDSAVYLCASSSKDGERPTDTQYFGPGTRLTVL.

The genes are TRBV14 and TRBJ1-5, with 8 bases that match TRBD1. Germline trimming cut 2 bases from V and 6 bases from J; bases unmatched to any gene: 6. Germline V gene sequence: CDR1 SGHDN, CDR2 FVKESK. The CDR3 is made up of 15 amino acids. The DNA for the CDR3 is TGTGCCAGCAGCCAACTGGGAACAGGGGGTCAGCCCCAGCATTTT. This translates into CASSQLGTGGQPQHF. Complete variable domain (other parts from reference TRBV14 and TRBJ1-5): EAGVTQFPSHSVIEKGQTVTLRCDPISGHDNLYWYRRVMGKEIKFLLHFVKESKQDESGMPNNRFLAERTGGTYSTLKVQPAELEDSGVYFCASSQLGTGGQPQHFGDGTRLSIL.

This chain links TRBV7-2 with TRBJ1-2; D unresolved. Germline CDR1 SGHTA, CDR2 FQGNSA. The CDR3 runs to 15 residues. V lost 5 bases to trimming and J lost 1 base, with 14 bases between them. CDR3 sequence: CASSPPRGYNYGYTF. CDR3 bases: TGTGCCAGCAGCCCCCCGCGGGGATATAACTATGGCTACACCTTC.

Concerning this clone: At one of its ends the junction is not consistent with the germline gene, which may arise from a read error. V and J are TRBV13 and TRBJ2-7; 10 bases fit TRBD2. Germline V CDR1 and CDR2: PRHDT, FYEKMQ (reference sequence). The CDR3 is 14 residues long. The CDR3 DNA is TGTGCCAGCAGCATACTGACTAGCGGGCCTTCCGGTACCTTC. This sequence encodes CASSILTSGPSGTF.

The gene calls are TRBV5-8 and TRBJ1-6; the match to TRBD1 covers 9 bases. From germline, CDR1 is SGHTS and CDR2 YDEGEE. This CDR3 contains 16 residues. The ends lost 4 bases at V and 8 bases at J; junction bases unmatched: 10. This chain's CDR3 is CASSLRRTGVDSPLHF. The CDR3 DNA is TGTGCCAGCAGCCTGCGTAGGACAGGGGTGGATTCACCCCTCCACTTT.

V gene TRBV2 combines with J gene TRBJ1-1; TRBD1 matches 9 bases. The germline gives CDR1 SNHLY, CDR2 FYNNEI. V was clipped by 4 bases and J by 3 bases; unmatched bases: 6. The CDR3 is 15 amino acids. The CDR3 coding sequence is TGTGCCAGCAGTGGGGGACAGGGTCAAGACACTGAAGCTTTCTTT. It specifies CASSGGQGQDTEAFF.

V and J are TRBV27 and TRBJ1-5; 7 bases are a match to TRBD1. Germline V gene sequence: CDR1 MNHEY, CDR2 SMNVEV (reference sequence). After removal of 4 bases from V and 1 base from J, the junction contained 1 base not matched to a gene. The CDR3 contains 14 residues. CDR3 in amino acids: CASSSGGSNQPQHF. The CDR3 nucleotides read TGTGCCAGCAGTTCAGGGGGAAGCAATCAGCCCCAGCATTTT.

The J gene is TRBJ1-6, the V gene TRBV11-3; the match to TRBD1 covers 7 bases. The CDR3 has 13 residues. CDR1 is SGHNT, CDR2 YENEEA, per germline. V was clipped by 5 bases and J by 10 bases; unmatched bases: 5. CDR3 sequence (DNA): TGTGCCAGCAGCCGAGGGGGCAGGTCACCCCTCCACTTT. Translated, it gives CASSRGGRSPLHF.

The chain recombines TRBV28 with TRBJ2-1, with D maybe TRBD1 (6 bases). Germline-derived CDR1 and CDR2 are MDHEN and SYDVKM. V dropped 4 bases and J dropped 0 bases, with 13 bases sitting between them. This CDR3 contains 16 residues. The CDR3 spells CASSSTGWSSYNEQFF. The CDR3 DNA sequence: TGTGCCAGCAGTTCCACAGGGTGGAGCTCCTACAATGAGCAGTTCTTC.

This clone appeared a single time. The V gene is TRBV5-1, the J gene TRBJ1-1; D is ambiguous. CDR3 length equals 14 residues. V was pared by 0 bases and J by 5 bases, with 11 bases between. Per germline, CDR1 SGHRS and CDR2 YFSETQ. The CDR3 coding sequence is TGCGCCAGCAGCTTGGAGACGGAATTAACTGAAGCTTTCTTT. Translating gives CASSLETELTEAFF.

Here the CDR3 reads CASEPGQNYGYTF. The CDR3, as DNA: TGTGCCAGCGAACCGGGACAGAACTATGGCTACACCTTC. The J gene is TRBJ1-2, the V gene TRBV7-2; TRBD1 matches at 7 bases. Trimming cost V 8 bases and J 2 bases; bases outside gene matches: 5. There are 13 residues in the CDR3. The germline gives CDR1 SGHTA, CDR2 FQGNSA.

This chain's CDR3 is CASSNTGNQPQHF. In nucleotides, the CDR3 is TGTGCCAGCAGTAATACCGGCAATCAGCCCCAGCATTTT. The chain recombines TRBV27 with TRBJ1-5; D remains unclear. With 5 bases removed from V and 2 bases from J, the gap between germline ends came to 7 bases. The CDR3 runs 13 residues. Germline V gene sequence: CDR1 MNHEY, CDR2 SMNVEV (reference sequence).

J is TRBJ2-5 and V is TRBV7-2; no clear D. The CDR3 has 15 residues. Per germline, CDR1 SGHTA and CDR2 FQGNSA. Between the trimmed V and J ends, which lost 3 bases and 1 base, there was a span of 12 bases. CDR3 in amino acids: CASSFRLVPQETQYF. Here the CDR3 DNA reads TGTGCCAGCAGCTTCAGGCTAGTGCCCCAAGAGACCCAGTACTTC.

The table lists this clone with a count of one. In DNA form, the CDR3 reads TGTGCCTGGAGTGTATTCAAGTATTACGAGAACACCGGGGAGCTGTTTTTT. Encoded protein: CAWSVFKYYENTGELFF. V gene TRBV30 combines with J gene TRBJ2-2; D is unresolved. Deletions cut 0 bases from V and 1 base from J, with 15 bases between. The germline V gene has CDR1 GTSNPN and CDR2 SVGIG (reference sequence). The CDR3 consists of 17 residues.

The chain employs TRBV30 and TRBJ1-4; TRBD1 agrees at 9 bases. The CDR3 length is 16 residues. V lost 5 bases, J lost 5 bases, and 12 bases stayed unmatched. Germline values: CDR1 GTSNPN, CDR2 SVGIG (reference sequence). The CDR3 protein is CAWEAGTGFLNEKLFF. CDR3 DNA sequence: TGTGCCTGGGAAGCCGGGACAGGGTTTCTAAATGAAAAACTGTTTTTT.

The V gene is TRBV30, the J gene TRBJ2-7; D tentatively reads TRBD1 or TRBD2 (5 bases each). Germline V lookup: CDR1 GTSNPN, CDR2 SVGIG (reference sequence). The CDR3 extends over 13 amino acids. V was shortened by 0 bases and J by 3 bases, with 9 bases between the two germline ends. This CDR3 is CAWSVGTIYEQYF. In nucleotides, the CDR3 is TGTGCCTGGAGTGTAGGGACCATCTACGAGCAGTACTTC.

CDR3 nucleotides: TGCGCCAGCAGCCAAGTAGGAAGACAGACCCACTATGGCTACACCTTC. It is translated as CASSQVGRQTHYGYTF. The chain links TRBV4-1 to TRBJ1-2, with D perhaps TRBD1 (5 bases). The length of the CDR3 is 16 residues. The germline V gene encodes CDR1 MGHRA and CDR2 YSYEKL. Trimming took off 1 base at V and 3 bases at J, with 15 bases between the two ends.

This clone was seen only a few times. This chain links TRBV5-1 with TRBJ2-1; weak D call: TRBD1 (6 bases). From germline, CDR1 is SGHRS and CDR2 YFSETQ. V was trimmed by 0 bases and J by 9 bases, leaving 22 bases between them. This CDR3 has 17 residues. For the CDR3, the DNA is TGCGCCAGCAGCTTGGGTCACAGGGATAGTACCACGGCTGAGCAGTTCTTC. This gives the protein CASSLGHRDSTTAEQFF.

The V gene is TRBV6-5, the J gene TRBJ2-4; D is uncertain. There are 12 residues in the CDR3. Germline CDR1 MNHEY, CDR2 SVGAGI. The V and J ends lost 5 bases and 3 bases respectively, with 5 bases between them. The CDR3 loop is CASSPHKNIQYF. The CDR3 DNA sequence: TGTGCCAGCAGTCCCCACAAAAACATTCAGTACTTC.

The J gene is TRBJ1-6, the V gene TRBV6-5; weak D call: TRBD1 (6 bases). The ends were cut back, 6 bases at V and 6 bases at J, with 12 bases in the middle. The CDR3 length is 14 residues. The germline V gene encodes CDR1 MNHEY and CDR2 SVGAGI. The CDR3 here is CASRTGTINSPLHF. In DNA form, the CDR3 reads TGTGCCAGCAGAACCGGGACAATTAATTCACCCCTCCACTTT.

The chain joins TRBV29-1 to TRBJ2-5; a weak D match, TRBD1 (5 bases). CDR1 SQVTM and CDR2 ANQGSEA come from the germline V gene. Deletions cut 6 bases from V and 4 bases from J, with 15 bases between. This CDR3 is 13 amino acids long. In DNA form, the CDR3 reads TGCAGCGTGCGGACACAAATGGTAGAGACCCAGTACTTC. It encodes CSVRTQMVETQYF.

This rearrangement joins TRBV7-6 to TRBJ2-3; either TRBD1 or TRBD2 may supply D (6 bases each). V dropped 1 base and J dropped 8 bases, with 7 bases sitting between them. There are 12 residues in the CDR3. The V gene's germline CDR1 is SGHVS and CDR2 FNYEAQ. CDR3 amino acids: CASSLEGGTQYF. In DNA, the CDR3 is TGTGCCAGCAGCTTAGAGGGGGGTACGCAGTATTTT.

This sequence joins TRBV28 and TRBJ2-4, with TRBD2 matching 8 bases. Germline CDR1 MDHEN, CDR2 SYDVKM. This CDR3 has 16 residues. Trimming took 0 bases from V and 7 from J; bases not matched to a gene: 8. CDR3: CASSLWAGGLGNIQYF. The CDR3 nucleotides read TGTGCCAGCAGTTTATGGGCGGGAGGACTGGGTAACATTCAGTACTTC.

About this clone itself: One junction end disagrees with the germline gene, perhaps due to a read error. The chain employs TRBV7-9 and TRBJ1-2; possible D gene TRBD1, 5 bases. Per the germline V gene, CDR1 is SEHNR and CDR2 is FQNEAQ (reference sequence). The CDR3 sequence is 16 residues long. The CDR3 protein is CASSQEKGVPSYGYTF. The CDR3 coding sequence is TGCGCCAGCAGCCAAGAAAAAGGGGTCCCCAGCTATGGCTACACCTTC.